These 27 T cell receptor beta chains share one sample of origin, sequenced in a study of blood T cell repertoires in COVID-19. Libraries were prepared by immunoSEQ multiplex PCR; TCRdb keeps only in-frame clonotypes and omits some of them. The sample carries over 120,000 clones, about three quarters recorded once. Sequencing used PBMCs or T cells enriched from blood (not recorded which). These receptors originate from a woman aged 45-60 years who had recovered from COVID-19.

The V call is TRBV24-1, the J call TRBJ2-1; TRBD2 is a possible D gene (7 bases). V was pared by 5 bases and J by 2 bases, with 12 bases between. The CDR3 length is 15 residues. Germline V lookup: CDR1 KGHDR, CDR2 SFDVKD. Here the CDR3 reads CATSGGGDTYNEQFF. The CDR3 bases are TGTGCCACCAGTGGGGGAGGGGACACCTACAATGAGCAGTTCTTC.

In this sample, this clone turned up a few times. The chain carries TRBV5-1 and TRBJ2-1; unclear D gene. The CDR3 contains 12 residues. Trimming took off 2 bases at V and 6 bases at J, with 6 bases between the two ends. The germline V gene encodes CDR1 SGHRS and CDR2 YFSETQ. CDR3 sequence: CASSFPSNEQFF. The CDR3 DNA reads as TGCGCCAGCAGCTTCCCTAGCAATGAGCAGTTCTTC. The full variable domain, with the rest looked up from reference TRBV5-1 and TRBJ2-1, is KAGVTQTPRYLIKTRGQQVTLSCSPISGHRSVSWYQQTPGQGLQFLFEYFSETQRNKGNFPGRFSGRQFSNSRSEMNVSTLELGDSALYLCASSFPSNEQFFGPGTRLTVL.

This chain uses TRBV18 with TRBJ1-2; 8 positions agree with TRBD1. Germline lookup yields CDR1 KGHSH and CDR2 LQKENI. The CDR3 has 15 amino acids. J was trimmed by 1 base and V by 4 bases; bases with no gene match: 5. CDR3 loop: CASSLTDRDNYGYTF. CDR3 bases: TGTGCCAGCTCACTAACGGACAGGGATAACTATGGCTACACCTTC. Full variable domain (outside the CDR3, taken from reference TRBV18 and TRBJ1-2): NAGVMQNPRHLVRRRGQEARLRCSPMKGHSHVYWYRQLPEEGLKFMVYLQKENIIDESGMPKERFSAEFPKEGPSILRIQQVVRGDSAAYFCASSLTDRDNYGYTFGSGTRLTVV.

This clone was seen a handful of times. This chain links TRBV5-1 with TRBJ1-6; 8 nucleotides match TRBD1. The CDR3 length is 14 residues. Trimming cost V 2 bases and J 10 bases; bases outside gene matches: 5. CDR1 and CDR2 from the germline V gene are SGHRS and YFSETQ. In DNA, the CDR3 is TGCGCCAGCAGCTTCAGGGGGCCCGAATCACCCCTCCACTTT. Translated: CASSFRGPESPLHF.

The chain is built from TRBV2 and TRBJ1-6, with D maybe TRBD1 (5 bases). The CDR3 is made up of 16 amino acids. Per germline, CDR1 SNHLY and CDR2 FYNNEI. V lost 6 bases to trimming and J lost 6 bases, with 18 bases between them. CDR3 loop: CASRNSGYEANSPLHF. CDR3 bases: TGTGCCAGCAGGAACTCAGGGTATGAGGCTAATTCACCCCTCCACTTT.

This clone was counted a single time. The germline gene is not matched at one end of the junction; a read error may be the cause. The gene calls are TRBV7-9 and TRBJ2-1; TRBD2 aligns across 8 bases. The germline V gene has CDR1 SEHNR and CDR2 FQNEAQ (reference sequence). The CDR3 totals 11 residues. The CDR3, as DNA: TGTGCCAGCCCCGGGAATCGGGGGGGGCTCTTC. Its protein product is CASPGNRGGLF.

The chain uses TRBV7-6 and TRBJ2-2; TRBD1 matches at 8 bases. V lost 5 bases, J lost 6 bases, and 11 bases stayed unmatched. The CDR3 sequence is 16 residues long. Germline CDR1 is SGHVS and CDR2 is FNYEAQ. The CDR3 DNA is TGTGCCAGCAGCCCATCCCCAGGGGGCGCCCCCGGGGAGCTGTTTTTT. Its protein is CASSPSPGGAPGELFF.

The CDR3: CASSPHGSGSPLHF. The CDR3 coding sequence is TGTGCCAGCAGTCCGCACGGGTCGGGTTCACCCCTCCACTTT. The genes are TRBV27 and TRBJ1-6; the D is unclear. Germline-derived CDR1 and CDR2 are MNHEY and SMNVEV (reference sequence). The CDR3 loop spans 14 amino acids. Trimming removed 5 bases at V and 9 bases at J, with 14 bases between.

Notes on this clone: Additional DNA sequences in this sample encode the identical CDR3. The rearrangement links TRBV6-5 to TRBJ2-1, with 10 bases matching TRBD2. Per germline, CDR1 MNHEY and CDR2 SVGAGI. CDR3 length: 15 residues. V lost 5 bases, J lost 2 bases, and 3 bases stayed unmatched. The CDR3 here is CASSTLAGAYNEQFF. The CDR3 nucleotides read TGTGCCAGCAGTACCCTAGCGGGGGCCTACAATGAGCAGTTCTTC.

The V call is TRBV7-6, the J call TRBJ2-3, with 13 nucleotides matching TRBD2. With 5 bases clipped from V and 2 bases from J, the junction kept 4 bases outside the gene matches. CDR3 size: 16 residues. Germline CDR1 and CDR2: SGHVS and FNYEAQ. The CDR3 protein is CASSPGTSGATDTQYF. The CDR3 DNA reads as TGTGCCAGCAGCCCGGGGACTAGCGGGGCCACAGATACGCAGTATTTT.

The V call is TRBV6-5, the J call TRBJ2-2; D is undetermined. Germline V gene data show CDR1 as MNHEY and CDR2 as SVGAGI. The CDR3 consists of 15 residues. The ends were cut back, 0 bases at V and 2 bases at J, with 7 bases in the middle. CDR3 loop: CASSYSHSNTGELFF. The CDR3 DNA is TGTGCCAGCAGTTACTCTCACAGTAACACCGGGGAGCTGTTTTTT.

The table lists this clone with a few counts. This chain links TRBV18 with TRBJ1-4; unclear D gene. The ends were cut back, 2 bases at V and 5 bases at J, with 18 bases in the middle. CDR3 length: 17 amino acids. Germline V gene data show CDR1 as KGHSH and CDR2 as LQKENI. This chain's CDR3 is CASSPSQVQSSNEKLFF. Written as DNA, the CDR3 is TGTGCCAGCTCACCATCCCAGGTCCAGTCAAGCAATGAAAAACTGTTTTTT.

V gene TRBV5-4 combines with J gene TRBJ2-2, with TRBD2 matching over 8 bases. The CDR3 length is 16 residues. Per germline, CDR1 SGHNT and CDR2 YYREEE (reference sequence). The J segment lost 7 bases and the V segment lost 0 bases, leaving 8 bases of the junction unmatched. CDR3 region: CASSLASGLTVGELFF. The CDR3 DNA reads as TGTGCCAGCAGCTTGGCTAGCGGGCTCACGGTCGGGGAGCTGTTTTTT.

The V gene is TRBV7-9, the J gene TRBJ1-4; weak D call: TRBD1 (5 bases). Germline V CDR1 and CDR2: SEHNR, FQNEAQ (reference sequence). Trimming took off 4 bases at V and 3 bases at J, with 9 bases between the two ends. This CDR3 is built from 14 residues. CDR3 nucleotide sequence: TGTGCCAGCAGCTACCGGGACTCTAATGAAAAACTGTTTTTT. Translating gives CASSYRDSNEKLFF. The full variable domain, in which reference TRBV7-9 and TRBJ1-4 provide the parts outside the CDR3, is DTGVSQNPRHKITKRGQNVTFRCDPISEHNRLYWYRQTLGQGPEFLTYFQNEAQLEKSRLLSDRFSAERPKGSFSTLEIQRTEQGDSAMYLCASSYRDSNEKLFFGSGTQLSVL.

The chain recombines TRBV15 with TRBJ1-1; 7 bases fit TRBD1. CDR1 is LNHNV, CDR2 YYDKDF, per germline (reference sequence). The ends lost 2 bases at V and 6 bases at J; junction bases unmatched: 3. The CDR3 has 13 amino acids. CDR3 residues: CATSRWDSPEAFF. DNA for the CDR3: TGTGCCACCAGCAGATGGGACAGCCCTGAAGCTTTCTTT.

The V call is TRBV5-1, the J call TRBJ1-6; TRBD1 might be the D (6 bases). This CDR3 region has 15 residues. Germline V lookup: CDR1 SGHRS, CDR2 YFSETQ. V dropped 4 bases and J dropped 7 bases, with 15 bases sitting between them. The CDR3 here is CASSDNGGHNSPLHF. CDR3 bases: TGCGCCAGCAGCGATAACGGGGGGCACAATTCACCCCTCCACTTT.

This clone came up a few times. The chain is built from TRBV3-1 (or the pseudogene TRBV3-2) and TRBJ2-5, with 8 nucleotides matching TRBD2. Germline trimming cut 0 bases from V and 7 bases from J; bases unmatched to any gene: 4. The CDR3 loop spans 14 amino acids. Germline assignment: CDR1 LGHDT and CDR2 YNNKEL (reference sequence). CDR3 nucleotides: TGTGCCAGCAGCCAAGATCACAGCGGGGGGACCCAGTACTTC. Amino acids: CASSQDHSGGTQYF.

This clone was seen a handful of times. The chain links TRBV6-4 to TRBJ2-1; the match to TRBD2 covers 10 bases. The CDR3 length is 16 residues. V was clipped by 0 bases and J by 3 bases; unmatched bases: 2. Germline V gene lookup returns CDR1 MRHNA and CDR2 SNTAGT. The CDR3 DNA reads as TGTGCCAGCAGTGACTCAGCGGGAGGGGTCTACAATGAGCAGTTCTTC. Its protein is CASSDSAGGVYNEQFF.

The V gene is TRBV21-1, the J gene TRBJ1-1. TRBV21-1 is deemed a pseudogene. This CDR3 has 12 amino acids. CDR3 loop: CASSNMRVGTFF. For the CDR3, the DNA is TGTGCCAGCAGCAATATGAGGGTGGGAACTTTCTTT.

The chain combines TRBV13 with TRBJ2-4; 10 bases line up with TRBD2. V dropped 1 base and J dropped 0; count of bases not matched to a gene: 15. The CDR3 has 21 amino acids. Germline assignment: CDR1 PRHDT and CDR2 FYEKMQ (reference sequence). CDR3 amino acids: CASSLEGWLAGDILAKNIQYF. The CDR3 DNA sequence: TGTGCCAGCAGCTTAGAGGGGTGGCTAGCGGGGGATATCTTAGCCAAAAACATTCAGTACTTC.

The CDR3 protein is CASSVRLLESPLHF. CDR3 coding DNA: TGTGCCAGCAGCGTAAGGCTACTGGAGTCACCCCTCCACTTT. The V and J genes are TRBV9 and TRBJ1-6; D not certain. Germline CDR1 is SGDLS and CDR2 is YYNGEE. This CDR3 region has 14 residues. V was trimmed by 1 base and J by 10 bases, leaving 12 bases between them.

The chain joins TRBV30 to TRBJ1-4, with D maybe TRBD1 (5 bases). Between the trimmed V and J ends, which lost 3 bases and 9 bases, there was a span of 14 bases. The CDR3 consists of 13 residues. CDR1 and CDR2 from the germline V gene are GTSNPN and SVGIG (reference sequence). CDR3 loop: CAWSPGRNKKLFF. DNA for the CDR3: TGTGCCTGGAGCCCAGGGAGGAATAAAAAACTGTTTTTT. The complete variable domain, with remaining parts taken from reference TRBV30 and TRBJ1-4, reads SQTIHQWPATLVQPVGSPLSLECTVEGTSNPNLYWYRQAAGRGLQLLFYSVGIGQISSEVPQNLSASRPQDRQFILSSKKLLLSDSGFYLCAWSPGRNKKLFFGSGTQLSVL.

Here the CDR3 reads CASSEDTPGQTSGANVLTF. The CDR3 DNA is TGTGCCAGCAGCGAGGATACACCGGGACAGACCTCTGGGGCCAACGTCCTGACTTTC. The chain employs TRBV9 and TRBJ2-6; 7 positions match TRBD1. The CDR3 runs 19 residues. The V and J ends lost 3 bases and 0 bases, in that order; junction bases with no gene match: 12. CDR1 and CDR2 from the germline V gene are SGDLS and YYNGEE.

This clone has a single count. The rearrangement uses TRBV18 and TRBJ2-7, with 7 bases matching TRBD1. Looked up from germline, CDR1 is KGHSH and CDR2 is LQKENI. V trimming: 3 bases; J trimming: 0 bases; junction bases outside the gene matches: 5. The CDR3 runs to 15 residues. The CDR3, as DNA: TGTGCCAGCTCACCTGGGACAGCTAGCTCCTACGAGCAGTACTTC. Amino acid sequence: CASSPGTASSYEQYF.

This chain links TRBV7-9 with TRBJ2-3; tentative D call: TRBD2 (5 bases). Germline V CDR1 and CDR2: SEHNR, FQNEAQ (reference sequence). The CDR3 has 12 residues. Trimming cost V 5 bases and J 7 bases, with 10 bases left between them. The CDR3 is CASSPAGNTQYF. The DNA of the CDR3 is TGTGCCAGCAGCCCCGCGGGTAATACGCAGTATTTT.

V and J are TRBV5-1 and TRBJ1-1, with 7 positions matching TRBD1. The CDR3 has 17 residues. V shed 2 bases and J 0 bases; nucleotides not matched to a gene: 10. CDR1 is SGHRS, CDR2 YFSETQ, per germline. CDR3 sequence reads: CASSLKQGQIMNTEAFF. For the CDR3, the DNA is TGCGCCAGCAGCTTAAAACAGGGACAGATAATGAACACTGAAGCTTTCTTT. Full variable domain (missing parts from reference TRBV5-1 and TRBJ1-1): KAGVTQTPRYLIKTRGQQVTLSCSPISGHRSVSWYQQTPGQGLQFLFEYFSETQRNKGNFPGRFSGRQFSNSRSEMNVSTLELGDSALYLCASSLKQGQIMNTEAFFGQGTRLTVV.

This sequence joins TRBV25-1 and TRBJ2-1; 11 bases map to TRBD1. Germline CDR1 MGHDK, CDR2 SYGVNS. V shed 4 bases and J 6 bases; nucleotides not matched to a gene: 8. The CDR3 sequence is 16 residues long. CDR3 nucleotides: TGTGCCAGCAGTGGCGGACAGGGGGCGTGGGGCAATGAGCAGTTCTTC. The encoded protein is CASSGGQGAWGNEQFF.